This TCR beta chain appears in the sequencing data of a study of T-cell reconstitution after alpha-beta-depleted transplantation in children. This clonotype was found many times. Unique molecular identifiers were built into the TCRbeta library. In TCRdb, the PCR reads were re-called with MiXCR into one record per CDR3 protein. The table has about 610,000 distinct CDR3 sequences, about 10% seen once. The V and J ends lost 3 bases and 3 bases respectively, with 6 bases between them. The length of the CDR3 is 11 residues. Germline V CDR1 and CDR2: DFQATT, SNEGSKA (reference sequence). The sample here was PBMCs from the stem cell graft donor, taken from the stem cell graft. This TCR came from a human donor who donated a stem cell graft to a child with acute myeloid leukemia. The chain recombines TRBV20-1 with TRBJ2-7, with unresolved D. The CDR3 nucleotides are TGCAGTGCTAGCTCGCGCTACGAGCAGTACTTC. It yields the protein CSASSRYEQYF.